This TCR beta chain was sequenced for a study of blood T cell repertoires in COVID-19. Turning to the study itself: Sites across the United States, Italy and Spain contributed samples from acute and convalescent COVID-19.

Per the original data handling: Amplified reference gene primers provided the basis for estimating nucleated cell counts. Method: immunoSEQ multiplex PCR; TCRdb's copy keeps in-frame clones and lacks some. V, J and clone size were drawn from that table, and D and trimming were deduced from the DNA. The table records tens of thousands of clones, about 85% of them present only once. Per the germline V gene, CDR1 is MDHEN and CDR2 is SYDVKM. Trimming removed 6 bases from V and 4 bases from J; junction bases left unmatched: 10. The CDR3 covers 16 residues. This clonotype was obtained from a human donor in a cohort sampled during active COVID-19. The rearrangement joins TRBV28 to TRBJ1-2; 11 bases are shared with TRBD1. Sequenced: peripheral blood. The CDR3 loop reads CASRTGTGGDVYGYTF. The CDR3 DNA follows: TGTGCCAGCAGAACCGGGACAGGGGGAGACGTCTATGGCTACACCTTC.